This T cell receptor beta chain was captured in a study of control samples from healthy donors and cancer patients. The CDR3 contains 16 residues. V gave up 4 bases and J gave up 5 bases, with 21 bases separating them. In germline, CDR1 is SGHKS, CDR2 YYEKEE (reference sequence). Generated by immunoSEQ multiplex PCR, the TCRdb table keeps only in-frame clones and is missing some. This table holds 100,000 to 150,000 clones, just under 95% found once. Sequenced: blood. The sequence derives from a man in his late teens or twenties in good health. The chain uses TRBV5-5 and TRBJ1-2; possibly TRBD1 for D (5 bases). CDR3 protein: CASSDDPRDGIYGYTF. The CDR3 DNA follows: TGTGCCAGCAGCGACGACCCCCGGGACGGGATTTATGGCTACACCTTC.